This T cell receptor (beta chain) comes out of a study of cytomegalovirus exposure and HLA in healthy donors. Regarding this clone: The antigen is not known.

The CDR3 sequence is 13 residues long. V was shortened by 1 base and J by 5 bases, with 8 bases between the two germline ends. From germline, CDR1 is LNHDA and CDR2 SQIVND (reference sequence). Whole-study results and caveats: Later analysis identified a missense DCLRE1C variant that was linked to TCR beta V- and J-gene trimming. Overall, some 160 TCR beta chains were annotated as cytomegalovirus-associated. Reportedly, fewer N-insertions than the 666-donor mean appeared in an Asian-associated ancestry cluster in a later analysis.

Vbeta (60) and Jbeta (13) primers were used in the PCR. Original handling: In a later analysis, 70 million to 80 million unique TCR beta chains included roughly 11 million shared by two or more donors. The table came from immunoSEQ multiplex PCR; TCRdb's copy has only in-frame clones and leaves some out. The D gene and trimming were derived from the DNA, and the V and J assignments and clone size from that table. Found here are some 150,000 clones, 65% to 80% of them singletons; the top ten hold approximately 3.8%. The TCR comes from a male donor in good health and CMV-seronegative. This chain joins TRBV19 and TRBJ2-5, with D possibly matching TRBD1 (5 bases). The sequencing sample was made of PBMCs. The CDR3 loop reads CASSIVKGETQYF. The CDR3 DNA is TGTGCCAGTAGTATAGTGAAGGGGGAGACCCAGTACTTC.